Listed below are T cell receptor beta chains from one sample, sequenced in a study of beta chain features in type 1 diabetes. The table came from immunoSEQ multiplex PCR; TCRdb's copy has only in-frame clones and leaves some out. The table includes 300,000 to 400,000 clones, around 7.6% detected once. The specimen sequenced was central memory CD4+ T cells from blood. These receptors were collected from a woman aged 18 to 35 in good health. CDR3s include the opening cysteine and the closing phenylalanine or tryptophan. Each record gives: CDR3 length, V gene, clone size, J gene, D gene, CDR3 DNA, CDR3 protein. D genes are given only for firm matches. Clone size is given for some rows only: seen once, a few or many times, or a class if the clone is expanded.

15	TRBV27	few	TRBJ2-5	TRBD2	TGTGCCAGCAGTGCCTTGACTAGCGGGCGTGAGACCCAGTACTTC	CASSALTSGRETQYF
13	TRBV11-2	.	TRBJ1-1	.	TGTGCCAGCAGCAAGGACAGCTGGACTGAAGCTTTCTTT	CASSKDSWTEAFF
15	TRBV10-3	few	TRBJ2-1	TRBD2	TGTGCCACTGTCGAAGCGGGAGGCTCCTACAATGAGCAGTTCTTC	CATVEAGGSYNEQFF
13	TRBV9	.	TRBJ1-2	.	TGTGCCAGCAGCGTAGGCCAGGCCTATGGCTACACCTTC	CASSVGQAYGYTF
13	TRBV7-2	.	TRBJ2-5	TRBD1	TGTGCCACCCAACGGGGACAGGGCGAGACCCAGTACTTC	CATQRGQGETQYF
15	TRBV7-9	few	TRBJ2-3	TRBD2	TGTGCCAGCAGCACCGTAGCGGGAGTACGATATACGCAGTATTTT	CASSTVAGVRYTQYF
18	TRBV2	.	TRBJ2-3	TRBD2	TGTGCCAGCAGTTCTAGGACTAGCGGGACCTCGTCTACAGATACGCAGTATTTT	CASSSRTSGTSSTDTQYF
15	TRBV27	.	TRBJ2-1	TRBD2	TGTGCCAGCAGTCATAGCGGGAGTTCCTACAATGAGCAGTTCTTC	CASSHSGSSYNEQFF
13	TRBV27	many	TRBJ2-1	.	TGTGCCAGCAGCCTCCCTGGGGGCCGAGAGCAGTTCTTC	CASSLPGGREQFF
13	TRBV7-2	.	TRBJ2-1	.	TGTGCCAGCAGCGCCCAGACAGAACTTGAGCAGTTCTTC	CASSAQTELEQFF
11	TRBV28	few	TRBJ2-1	.	TGTGCCAGCAGCAGGGGCAATGAGCAGTTCTTC	CASSRGNEQFF
14	TRBV11-2	.	TRBJ2-7	.	TGTGCCAGCAGCTTAATAGTAGGGATCTACGAGCAGTACTTC	CASSLIVGIYEQYF
12	TRBV6-1	few	TRBJ2-7	.	TGTGCCAGCTCGACAGACCGATACGAGCAGTACTTC	CASSTDRYEQYF
14	TRBV6-6	.	TRBJ1-1	.	TGTGCCAGCAGTTACGCGGGGAGCAACACTGAAGCTTTCTTT	CASSYAGSNTEAFF
9	TRBV20-1	.	TRBJ1-2	.	TGCAGTGCGGCAGGAGTTGCGAGATTC	CSAAGVARF
11	TRBV28	many	TRBJ1-2	.	TGTGCCAGCAGTCAACAGGGTGGCTACACCTTC	CASSQQGGYTF
13	TRBV7-3	few	TRBJ2-1	.	TGTGCCAGCAGCTTCAGCACCGACAATGAGCAGTTCTTC	CASSFSTDNEQFF
14	TRBV13	many	TRBJ1-1	.	TGTGCCAGCGCCTTCAGAAGGGCTAGCACTGAAGCTTTCTTT	CASAFRRASTEAFF
15	TRBV6-5	.	TRBJ2-1	TRBD2	TGTGCCAGCAGTTACCAGCGGGAGAGGGTCAATGAGCAGTTCTTC	CASSYQRERVNEQFF
11	TRBV20-1	.	TRBJ1-1	.	TGCAGTACAAAGGGGAACACTGAAGCTTTCTTT	CSTKGNTEAFF
14	TRBV7-2	.	TRBJ2-1	.	TGTGCCAGCAGCTTCGTACCGTCCTACAATGAGCAGTTCTTC	CASSFVPSYNEQFF
16	TRBV7-2	.	TRBJ2-5	TRBD2	TGTGCCAGCAGCTCTGCCCTGACTAGCGGCCAAGAGACCCAGTACTTC	CASSSALTSGQETQYF
14	TRBV6-5	.	TRBJ2-7	TRBD1	TGTGCCAGCAGTTTCGACAGGGGGCACTACGAGCAGTACTTC	CASSFDRGHYEQYF
17	TRBV28	.	TRBJ2-4	.	TGTGCCAGCAGTTCTGTAGTTGGCGGTATAGCCAAAAACATTCAGTACTTC	CASSSVVGGIAKNIQYF
9	TRBV6-5	.	TRBJ1-5	.	TGTGCCAGCAGCTCCCAGGGGCATTTT	CASSSQGHF
16	TRBV6-1	.	TRBJ1-5	TRBD1	TGTGCCAGCAGGGAAACGGGACAGTGGGGCAATCAGCCCCAGCATTTT	CASRETGQWGNQPQHF
13	TRBV6-5	few	TRBJ1-5	.	TGTGCCAGCGTAATGGACGGCAATCAGCCCCAGCATTTT	CASVMDGNQPQHF